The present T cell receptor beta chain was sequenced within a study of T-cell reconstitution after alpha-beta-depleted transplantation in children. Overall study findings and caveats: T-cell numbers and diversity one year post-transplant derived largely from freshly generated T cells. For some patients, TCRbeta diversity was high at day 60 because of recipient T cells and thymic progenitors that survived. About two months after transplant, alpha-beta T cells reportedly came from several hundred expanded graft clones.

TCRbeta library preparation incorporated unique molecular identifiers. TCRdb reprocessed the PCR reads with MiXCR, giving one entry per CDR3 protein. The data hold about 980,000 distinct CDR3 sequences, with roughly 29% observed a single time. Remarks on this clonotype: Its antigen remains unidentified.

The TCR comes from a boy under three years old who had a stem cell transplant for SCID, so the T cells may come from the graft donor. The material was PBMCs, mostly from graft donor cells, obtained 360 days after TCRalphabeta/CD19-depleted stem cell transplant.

The CDR3 nucleotides read TGCGCCAGCAGCTTGACCAGGGAGTCAACAGATACGCAGTATTTT. Its translation: CASSLTRESTDTQYF. V usage is TRBV5-1 and J usage is TRBJ2-3; either TRBD1 or TRBD2 may fit D (5 bases each). Germline loops: CDR1 SGHRS, CDR2 YFSETQ. Trimming took 1 base from V and 3 from J, leaving 12 bases between them. The CDR3 contains 15 residues.